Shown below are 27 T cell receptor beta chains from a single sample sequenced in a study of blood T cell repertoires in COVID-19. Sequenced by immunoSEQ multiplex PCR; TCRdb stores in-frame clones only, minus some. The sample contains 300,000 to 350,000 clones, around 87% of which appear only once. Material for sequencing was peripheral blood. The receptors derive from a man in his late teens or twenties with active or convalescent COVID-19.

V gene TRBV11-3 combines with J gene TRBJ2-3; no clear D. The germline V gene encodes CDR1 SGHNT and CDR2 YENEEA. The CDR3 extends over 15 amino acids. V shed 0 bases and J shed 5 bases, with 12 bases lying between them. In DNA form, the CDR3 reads TGTGCCAGCAGCTTAGAGGGCCAACCAGGAGATACGCAGTATTTT. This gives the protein CASSLEGQPGDTQYF.

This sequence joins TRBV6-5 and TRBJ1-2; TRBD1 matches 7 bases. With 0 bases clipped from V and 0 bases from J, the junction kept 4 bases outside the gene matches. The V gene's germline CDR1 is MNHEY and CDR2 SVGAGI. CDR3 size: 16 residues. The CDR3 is CASSYSWDRANYGYTF. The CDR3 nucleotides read TGTGCCAGCAGTTACTCCTGGGACAGAGCTAACTATGGCTACACCTTC.

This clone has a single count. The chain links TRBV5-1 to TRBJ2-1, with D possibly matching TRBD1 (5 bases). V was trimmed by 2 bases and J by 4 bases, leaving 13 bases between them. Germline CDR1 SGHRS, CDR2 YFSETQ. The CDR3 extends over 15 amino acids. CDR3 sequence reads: CASSFSQGLYNEQFF. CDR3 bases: TGCGCCAGCAGCTTCTCGCAGGGTTTGTACAATGAGCAGTTCTTC.

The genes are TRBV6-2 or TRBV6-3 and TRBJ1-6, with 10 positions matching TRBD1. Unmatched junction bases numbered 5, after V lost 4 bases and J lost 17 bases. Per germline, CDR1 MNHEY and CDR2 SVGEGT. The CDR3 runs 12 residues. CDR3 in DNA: TGTGCCAGCAGTTGGACAGGGGGGCCCGTCCACTTT. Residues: CASSWTGGPVHF.

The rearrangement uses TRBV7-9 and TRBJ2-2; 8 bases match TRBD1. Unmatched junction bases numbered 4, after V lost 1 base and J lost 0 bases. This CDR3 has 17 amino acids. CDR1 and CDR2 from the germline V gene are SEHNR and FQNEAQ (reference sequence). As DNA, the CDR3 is TGTGCCAGCAGCTTAGTAGGGGGACAGGCGAACACCGGGGAGCTGTTTTTT. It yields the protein CASSLVGGQANTGELFF.

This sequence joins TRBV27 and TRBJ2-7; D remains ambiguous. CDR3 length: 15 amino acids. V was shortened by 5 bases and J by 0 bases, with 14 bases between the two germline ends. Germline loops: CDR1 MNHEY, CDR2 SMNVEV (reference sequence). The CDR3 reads CASSLQVSSSYEQYF. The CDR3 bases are TGTGCCAGCAGTCTTCAGGTATCCAGCTCCTACGAGCAGTACTTC.

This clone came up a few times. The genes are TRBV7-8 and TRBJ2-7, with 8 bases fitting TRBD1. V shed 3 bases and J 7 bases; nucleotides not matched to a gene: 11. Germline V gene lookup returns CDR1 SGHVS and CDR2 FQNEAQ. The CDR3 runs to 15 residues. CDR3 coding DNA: TGTGCCAGCAGCTTGACCGGGACAGGAGTCGGGGAGCAGTACTTC. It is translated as CASSLTGTGVGEQYF. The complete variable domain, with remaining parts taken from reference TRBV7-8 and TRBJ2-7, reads GAGVSQSPRYKVAKRGQDVALRCDPISGHVSLFWYQQALGQGPEFLTYFQNEAQLDKSGLPSDRFFAERPEGSVSTLKIQRTQQEDSAVYLCASSLTGTGVGEQYFGPGTRLTVT.

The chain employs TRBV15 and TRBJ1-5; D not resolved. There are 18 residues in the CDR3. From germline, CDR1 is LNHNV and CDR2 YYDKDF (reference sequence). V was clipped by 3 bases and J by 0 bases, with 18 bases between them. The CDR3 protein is CATSRATVASRSNQPQHF. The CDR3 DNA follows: TGTGCCACCAGCAGGGCGACGGTAGCCTCCCGTAGCAATCAGCCCCAGCATTTT. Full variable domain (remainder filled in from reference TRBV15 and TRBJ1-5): DAMVIQNPRYQVTQFGKPVTLSCSQTLNHNVMYWYQQKSSQAPKLLFHYYDKDFNNEADTPDNFQSRRPNTSFCFLDIRSPGLGDTAMYLCATSRATVASRSNQPQHFGDGTRLSIL.

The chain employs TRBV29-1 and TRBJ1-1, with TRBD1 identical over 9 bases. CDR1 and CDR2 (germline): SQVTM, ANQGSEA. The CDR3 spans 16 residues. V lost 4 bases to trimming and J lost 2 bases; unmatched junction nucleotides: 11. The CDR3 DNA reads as TGCAGCGTTGTGAGGATTGGGACAGGGCTAAACACTGAAGCTTTCTTT. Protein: CSVVRIGTGLNTEAFF.

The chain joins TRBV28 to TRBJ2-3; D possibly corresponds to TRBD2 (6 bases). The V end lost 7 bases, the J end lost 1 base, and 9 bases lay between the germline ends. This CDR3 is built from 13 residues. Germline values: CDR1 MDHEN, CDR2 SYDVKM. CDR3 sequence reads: CASTGEGTDTQYF. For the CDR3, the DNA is TGTGCCAGCACCGGGGAGGGCACAGATACGCAGTATTTT. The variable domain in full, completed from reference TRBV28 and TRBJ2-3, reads DVKVTQSSRYLVKRTGEKVFLECVQDMDHENMFWYRQDPGLGLRLIYFSYDVKMKEKGDIPEGYSVSREKKERFSLILESASTNQTSMYLCASTGEGTDTQYFGPGTRLTVL.

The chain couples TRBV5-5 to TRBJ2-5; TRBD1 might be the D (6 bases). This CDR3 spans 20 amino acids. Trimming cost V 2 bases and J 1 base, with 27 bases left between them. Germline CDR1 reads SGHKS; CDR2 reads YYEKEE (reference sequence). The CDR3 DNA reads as TGTGCCAGCAGCTTAGTACTAGGTGGGGGCGTTAACAACCGCCAAGAGACCCAGTACTTC. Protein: CASSLVLGGGVNNRQETQYF.

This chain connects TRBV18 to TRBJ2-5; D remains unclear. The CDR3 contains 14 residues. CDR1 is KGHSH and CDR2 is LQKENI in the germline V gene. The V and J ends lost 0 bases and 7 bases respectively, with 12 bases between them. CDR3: CASSPPWIGGTQYF. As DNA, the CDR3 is TGTGCCAGCTCACCACCTTGGATTGGCGGGACCCAGTACTTC.

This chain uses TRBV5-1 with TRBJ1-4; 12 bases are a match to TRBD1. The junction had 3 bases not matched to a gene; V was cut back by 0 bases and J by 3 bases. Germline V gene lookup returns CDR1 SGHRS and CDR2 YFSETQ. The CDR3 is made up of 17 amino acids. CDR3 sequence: CASSLDWDRGPNEKLFF. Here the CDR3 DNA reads TGCGCCAGCAGCTTGGATTGGGACAGGGGGCCTAATGAAAAACTGTTTTTT. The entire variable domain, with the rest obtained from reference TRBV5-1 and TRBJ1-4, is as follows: KAGVTQTPRYLIKTRGQQVTLSCSPISGHRSVSWYQQTPGQGLQFLFEYFSETQRNKGNFPGRFSGRQFSNSRSEMNVSTLELGDSALYLCASSLDWDRGPNEKLFFGSGTQLSVL.

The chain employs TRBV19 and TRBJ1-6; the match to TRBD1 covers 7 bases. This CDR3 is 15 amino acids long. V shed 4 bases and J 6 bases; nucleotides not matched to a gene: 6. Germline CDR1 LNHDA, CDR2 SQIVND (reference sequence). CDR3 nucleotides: TGTGCCAGTAGTAACGACAGGGCGGGTAATTCACCCCTCCACTTT. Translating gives CASSNDRAGNSPLHF.

CDR3 loop: CASSKVTDTQDAEKLFF. Written as DNA, the CDR3 is TGTGCCAGCAGCAAAGTAACAGACACCCAAGACGCTGAAAAACTGTTTTTT. J is TRBJ1-4 and V is TRBV21-1; the table's TRBD1 call for D was not verified on the DNA. TRBV21-1 counts as a pseudogene. The CDR3 is made up of 17 amino acids.

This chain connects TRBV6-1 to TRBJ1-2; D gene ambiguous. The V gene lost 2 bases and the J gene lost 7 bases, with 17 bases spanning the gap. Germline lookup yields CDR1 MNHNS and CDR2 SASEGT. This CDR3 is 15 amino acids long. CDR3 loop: CASSESGGLSSGYTF. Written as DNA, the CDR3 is TGTGCCAGCAGTGAATCCGGCGGACTTTCCAGTGGCTACACCTTC.

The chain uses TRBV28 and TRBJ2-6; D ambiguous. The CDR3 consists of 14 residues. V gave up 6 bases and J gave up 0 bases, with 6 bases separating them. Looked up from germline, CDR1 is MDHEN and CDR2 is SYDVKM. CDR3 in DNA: TGTGCCAGCAGGCGAGCCTCTGGGGCCAACGTCCTGACTTTC. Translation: CASRRASGANVLTF.

The CDR3 loop is CASSPGLGLAGGPRTDTQYF. The CDR3 DNA reads TGTGCCAGCTCACCGGGCCTTGGACTAGCGGGAGGGCCGCGGACAGATACGCAGTATTTT. The chain recombines TRBV18 with TRBJ2-3; TRBD2 matches at 15 bases. Per germline, CDR1 KGHSH and CDR2 LQKENI. V shed 3 bases and J 3 bases; nucleotides not matched to a gene: 13. The length of the CDR3 is 20 residues.

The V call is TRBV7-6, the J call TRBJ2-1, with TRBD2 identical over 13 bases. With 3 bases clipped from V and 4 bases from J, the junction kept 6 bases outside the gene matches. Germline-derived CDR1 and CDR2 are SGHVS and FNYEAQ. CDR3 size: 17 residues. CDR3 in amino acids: CASSFTGTSGVYNEQFF. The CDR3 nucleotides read TGTGCCAGCAGCTTTACCGGGACTAGCGGGGTTTACAATGAGCAGTTCTTC.

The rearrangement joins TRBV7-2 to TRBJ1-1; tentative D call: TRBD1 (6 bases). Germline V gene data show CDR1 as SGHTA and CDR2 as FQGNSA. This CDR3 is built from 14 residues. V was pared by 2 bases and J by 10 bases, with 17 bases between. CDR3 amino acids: CASSLTTGSRGAFF. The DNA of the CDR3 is TGTGCCAGCAGCTTAACCACAGGGTCGCGTGGAGCTTTCTTT.

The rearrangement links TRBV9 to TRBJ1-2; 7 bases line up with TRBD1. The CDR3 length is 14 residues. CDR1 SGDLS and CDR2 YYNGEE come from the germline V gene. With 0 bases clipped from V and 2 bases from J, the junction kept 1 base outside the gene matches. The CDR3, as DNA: TGTGCCAGCAGCGTAGAAGGGGGCAACTATGGCTACACCTTC. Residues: CASSVEGGNYGYTF. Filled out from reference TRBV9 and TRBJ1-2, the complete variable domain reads DSGVTQTPKHLITATGQRVTLRCSPRSGDLSVYWYQQSLDQGLQFLIQYYNGEERAKGNILERFSAQQFPDLHSELNLSSLELGDSALYFCASSVEGGNYGYTFGSGTRLTVV.

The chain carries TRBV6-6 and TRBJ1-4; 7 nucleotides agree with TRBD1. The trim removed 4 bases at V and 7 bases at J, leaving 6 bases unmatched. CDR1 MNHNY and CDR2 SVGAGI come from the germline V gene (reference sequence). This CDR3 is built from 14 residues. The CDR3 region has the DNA TGTGCCAGCAGTTTGACAGGGTGGGGTGAAAAACTGTTTTTT. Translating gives CASSLTGWGEKLFF.

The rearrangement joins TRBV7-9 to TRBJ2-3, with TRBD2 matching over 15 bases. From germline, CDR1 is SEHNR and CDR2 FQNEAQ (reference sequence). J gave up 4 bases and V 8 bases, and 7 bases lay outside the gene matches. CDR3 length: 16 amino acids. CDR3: CASLGTSGGWADTQYF. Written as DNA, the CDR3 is TGTGCCAGCCTCGGGACTAGCGGGGGGTGGGCAGATACGCAGTATTTT.

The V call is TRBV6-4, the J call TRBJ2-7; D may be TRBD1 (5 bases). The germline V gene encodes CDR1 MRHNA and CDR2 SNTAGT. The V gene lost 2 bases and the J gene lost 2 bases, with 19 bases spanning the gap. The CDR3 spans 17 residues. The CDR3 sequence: CASSDLRPRGNTYEQYF. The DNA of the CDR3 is TGTGCCAGCAGTGACCTTCGACCTAGGGGAAATACCTACGAGCAGTACTTC.

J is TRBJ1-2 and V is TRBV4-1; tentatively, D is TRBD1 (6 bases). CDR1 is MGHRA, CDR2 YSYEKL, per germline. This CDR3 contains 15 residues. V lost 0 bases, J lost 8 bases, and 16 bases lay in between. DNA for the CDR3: TGCGCCAGCAGCCAAGACTCGATTACAGGGACCGGCTACACCTTC. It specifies CASSQDSITGTGYTF.

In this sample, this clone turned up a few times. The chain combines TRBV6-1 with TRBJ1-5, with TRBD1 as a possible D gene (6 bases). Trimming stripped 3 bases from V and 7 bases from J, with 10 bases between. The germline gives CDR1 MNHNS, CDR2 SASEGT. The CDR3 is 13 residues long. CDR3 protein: CASSDTGRQPQHF. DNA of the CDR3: TGTGCCAGCAGTGATACAGGGAGACAGCCCCAGCATTTT.

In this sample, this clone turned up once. CDR3 DNA: TGTGCCAGCAGACTGGGACAGGGAGGGCCCGGCTACACCTTC. Protein: CASRLGQGGPGYTF. V gene TRBV27 combines with J gene TRBJ1-2, with 9 bases identical to TRBD1. The CDR3 runs to 14 residues. V trimming: 6 bases; J trimming: 8 bases; junction bases outside the gene matches: 10. Germline CDR1 and CDR2: MNHEY and SMNVEV (reference sequence).